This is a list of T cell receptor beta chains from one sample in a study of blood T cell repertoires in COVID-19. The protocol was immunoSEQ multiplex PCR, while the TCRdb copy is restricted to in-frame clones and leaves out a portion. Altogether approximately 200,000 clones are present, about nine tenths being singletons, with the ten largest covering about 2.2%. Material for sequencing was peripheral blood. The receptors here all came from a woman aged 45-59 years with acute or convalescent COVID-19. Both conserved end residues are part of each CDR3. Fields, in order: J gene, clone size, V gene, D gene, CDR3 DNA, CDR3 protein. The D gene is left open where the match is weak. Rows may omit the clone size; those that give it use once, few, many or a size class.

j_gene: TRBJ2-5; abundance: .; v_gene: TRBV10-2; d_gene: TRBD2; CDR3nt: TGCGCCAGCAGTGAGACTAGCGGGCCACCGGGGACCCAGTACTTC; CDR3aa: CASSETSGPPGTQYF
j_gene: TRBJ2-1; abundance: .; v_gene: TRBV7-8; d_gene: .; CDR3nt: TGTGCCAGCAGCTTAGGCCTAGGCAATGAGCAGTTCTTC; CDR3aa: CASSLGLGNEQFF
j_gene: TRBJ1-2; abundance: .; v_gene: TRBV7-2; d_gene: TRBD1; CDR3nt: TGTGCCAGCAGCTCCCAGGGGGCGAACTATGGCTACACCTTC; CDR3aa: CASSSQGANYGYTF
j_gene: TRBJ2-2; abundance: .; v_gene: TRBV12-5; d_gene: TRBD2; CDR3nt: TGTGCTAGTGGTCTTAGCGGGGTAGACACCGGGGAGCTGTTTTTT; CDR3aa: CASGLSGVDTGELFF
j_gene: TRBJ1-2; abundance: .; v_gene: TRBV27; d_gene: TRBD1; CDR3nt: TGTGCCAGCAGTTTAAAAGCGGGGACAGGGAGGGACTATGGCTACACCTTC; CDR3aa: CASSLKAGTGRDYGYTF
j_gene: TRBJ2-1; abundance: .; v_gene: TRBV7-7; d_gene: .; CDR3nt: TGTGCCAGCAGCCCAGGGAGGGGGGCCTACAATGAGCAGTTCTTC; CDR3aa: CASSPGRGAYNEQFF
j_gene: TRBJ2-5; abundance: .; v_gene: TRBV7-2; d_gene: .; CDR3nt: TGTGCCAGCAGCTTGGGCGTCGGTCCGGAGACCCAGTACTTC; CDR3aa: CASSLGVGPETQYF
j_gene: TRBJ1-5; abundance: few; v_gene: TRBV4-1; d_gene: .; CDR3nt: TGCGCCAGCAGTCCCACCATGGACAGACAGATCAATCAGCCCCAGCATTTT; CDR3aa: CASSPTMDRQINQPQHF
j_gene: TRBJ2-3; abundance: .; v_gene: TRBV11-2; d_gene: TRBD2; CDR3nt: TGTGCCAGCAGTGAACGGGAGGGGACACCCCAGTATTTT; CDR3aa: CASSEREGTPQYF
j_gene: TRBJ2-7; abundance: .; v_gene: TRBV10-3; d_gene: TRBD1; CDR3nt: TGTGCCATCAGTGAGAGGGACAGGGGGTTGTACGAGCAGTACTTC; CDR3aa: CAISERDRGLYEQYF
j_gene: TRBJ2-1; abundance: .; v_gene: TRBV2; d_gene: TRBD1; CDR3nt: TGTGCCAGCAGAGTGGGACAGGGGATACAGGAGCAGTTCTTC; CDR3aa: CASRVGQGIQEQFF
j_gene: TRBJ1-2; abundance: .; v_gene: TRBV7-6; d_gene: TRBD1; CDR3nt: TGTGCCAGCAGCTCCGGGACAGGGGGCTACTATGGCTACACCTTC; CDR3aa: CASSSGTGGYYGYTF
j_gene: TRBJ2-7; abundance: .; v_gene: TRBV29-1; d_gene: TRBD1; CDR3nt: TGCAGCGTTGAAAGACAGGGGCTTCAAGTAACCTACGAGCAGTACTTC; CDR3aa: CSVERQGLQVTYEQYF
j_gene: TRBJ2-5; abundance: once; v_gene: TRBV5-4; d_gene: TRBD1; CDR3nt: TGTGCCAGCAGCATAACAGGGGGCCTCTTGGGGACCCAGTACTTC; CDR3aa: CASSITGGLLGTQYF
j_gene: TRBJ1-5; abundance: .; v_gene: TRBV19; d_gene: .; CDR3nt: TGTGCCAGTAGTATCGGAGACAGCAATCAGCCCCAGCATTTT; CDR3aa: CASSIGDSNQPQHF
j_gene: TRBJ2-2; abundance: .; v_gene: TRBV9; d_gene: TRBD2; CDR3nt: TGTGCCAGCAGCACCGGGAGGTCTAGCGGGTACACCGGGGAGCTGTTTTTT; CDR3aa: CASSTGRSSGYTGELFF
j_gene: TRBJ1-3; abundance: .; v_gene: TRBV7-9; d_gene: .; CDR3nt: TGTGCCAGCAGCCCGAGGGAACCCTCTGGAAACACCATATATTTT; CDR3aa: CASSPREPSGNTIYF
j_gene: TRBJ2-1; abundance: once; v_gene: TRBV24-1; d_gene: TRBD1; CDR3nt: TGTGCCACCAGTACGGGACAGTTATTCGATGAGCAGTTCTTC; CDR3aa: CATSTGQLFDEQFF
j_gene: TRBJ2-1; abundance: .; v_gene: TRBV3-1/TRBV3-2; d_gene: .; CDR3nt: TGTGCCAGCAGCCACCGCCCAACCGACACAAATGAGCAGTTCTTC; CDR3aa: CASSHRPTDTNEQFF
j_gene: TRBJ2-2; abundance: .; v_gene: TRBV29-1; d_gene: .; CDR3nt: TGCAGCGCTGGCAGCTCTACCGGGGAGCTGTTTTTT; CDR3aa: CSAGSSTGELFF
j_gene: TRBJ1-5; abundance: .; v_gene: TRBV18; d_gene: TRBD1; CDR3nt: TGTGCCAGCTCAGCCAAACGAGGGGGCGAGGGGCCCCAGCATTTT; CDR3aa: CASSAKRGGEGPQHF
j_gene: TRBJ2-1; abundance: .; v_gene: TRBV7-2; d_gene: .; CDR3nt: TGTGCCAGCAGCTTAGCAGTAGGACAGAACAATGAGCAGTTCTTC; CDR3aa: CASSLAVGQNNEQFF
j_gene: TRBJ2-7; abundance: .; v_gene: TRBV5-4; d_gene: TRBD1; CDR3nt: TGTGCCAGCAGCTTCGGACAGGTGGAGGACGAGCAGTACTTC; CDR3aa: CASSFGQVEDEQYF
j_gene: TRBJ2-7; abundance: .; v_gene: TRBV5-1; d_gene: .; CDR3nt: TGCGCCAGCAGCCCACATTGGGGGGGCGCCTCCTACGAGCAGTACTTC; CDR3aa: CASSPHWGGASYEQYF
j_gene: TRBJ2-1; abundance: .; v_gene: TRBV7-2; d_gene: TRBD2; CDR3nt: TGTGCCAGCAGCGATGGGACTAGCGGAAACTACAATGAGCAGTTCTTC; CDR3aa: CASSDGTSGNYNEQFF
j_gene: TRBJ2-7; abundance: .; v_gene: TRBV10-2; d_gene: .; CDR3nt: TGCGCCAGCAGTATCTACTCGGGACTCGGCGCTCCGGGCGAGCAGTACTTC; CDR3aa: CASSIYSGLGAPGEQYF
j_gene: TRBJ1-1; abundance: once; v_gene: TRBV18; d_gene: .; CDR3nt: TGTGCCAGCTCACCAGAAGGGGCGCCCAACACTGAAGCTTTCTTT; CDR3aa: CASSPEGAPNTEAFF
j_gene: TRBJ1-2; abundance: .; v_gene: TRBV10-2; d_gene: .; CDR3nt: TGCGCCAGCAGTGAGCTAGGTGACTATGGCTACACCTTC; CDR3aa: CASSELGDYGYTF
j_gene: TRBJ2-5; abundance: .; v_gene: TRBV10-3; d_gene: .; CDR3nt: TGTGCCATCAGTGATCAGCAAGGGGATTTTAGAGAGACCCAGTACTTC; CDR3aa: CAISDQQGDFRETQYF
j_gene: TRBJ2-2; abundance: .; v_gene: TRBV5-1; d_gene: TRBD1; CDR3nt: TGCGCCAGCAGCCTACAGGGGGCGAACACCGGGGAGCTGTTTTTT; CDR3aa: CASSLQGANTGELFF
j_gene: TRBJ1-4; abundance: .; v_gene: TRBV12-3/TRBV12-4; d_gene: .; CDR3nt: TGTGCCAGCAGTGTAGGACAGCCTAAACTGTTTTTT; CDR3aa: CASSVGQPKLFF
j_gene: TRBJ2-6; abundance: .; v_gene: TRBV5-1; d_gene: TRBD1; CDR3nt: TGCGCCAGCAGCTTACGGGACAGGGGTTTCTACTCTGGGGCCAACGTCCTGACTTTC; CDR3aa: CASSLRDRGFYSGANVLTF
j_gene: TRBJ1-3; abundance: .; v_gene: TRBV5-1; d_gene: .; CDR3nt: TGCGCCAGCAGCCCGACCGGGGGAAACACCATATATTTT; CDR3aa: CASSPTGGNTIYF